A selection of T cell receptor beta chains follows, all from one sample in a study of vaccination and CD4 T cells after COVID-19. TCRdb called the PCR reads again in MiXCR, with one record for every CDR3 protein. The table shows over 10,000 distinct CDR3 sequences, with over 50% occurring only once. The antigens these receptors bind are not known. The specimen sequenced was CD4+ T cells from blood, cultured in vitro. The receptors were gathered from a human donor who had recovered from COVID-19. Each CDR3 is given with its conserved first and last residue. A D gene is named only where the DNA matches it firmly. Expanded clones are given a class, and other clones once, few, many or no size at all.

v_gene,abundance,j_gene,d_gene,CDR3aa,CDR3nt
TRBV6-1,-,TRBJ1-2,TRBD1,CASSTRGQGYYGYTF,TGTGCCAGCAGTACCCGAGGACAGGGGTACTATGGCTACACCTTC
TRBV5-4,-,TRBJ2-2,-,CASSLAGAKPGELFF,TGTGCCAGCAGCTTGGCGGGAGCAAAACCCGGGGAGCTGTTTTTT
TRBV19,few,TRBJ1-2,TRBD1,CASSPRQGLYGYTF,TGTGCCAGTAGTCCCAGACAGGGTCTCTATGGCTACACCTTC
TRBV5-5,-,TRBJ1-1,-,CASSLRGATEAFF,TGTGCCAGCAGCTTGCGGGGCGCCACTGAAGCTTTCTTT
TRBV28,few,TRBJ2-3,TRBD2,CASSPAGGATDTQYF,TGTGCCAGCAGTCCAGCGGGGGGGGCCACAGATACGCAGTATTTT
TRBV12-3/TRBV12-4,-,TRBJ1-1,-,CASSFQIMNTEAFF,TGTGCCAGCAGTTTCCAGATTATGAACACTGAAGCTTTCTTT
TRBV12-3/TRBV12-4,-,TRBJ1-2,-,CASGGSAVDYGYTF,TGTGCCAGCGGAGGGTCGGCGGTTGACTATGGCTACACCTTC
TRBV20-1,-,TRBJ2-7,TRBD1,CSAEKPGQDSYEQYF,TGCAGTGCCGAAAAACCGGGACAGGACTCCTACGAGCAGTACTTC
TRBV7-2,-,TRBJ2-3,-,CASSPNYVPTDTQYF,TGTGCCAGCAGCCCAAACTACGTACCCACAGATACGCAGTATTTT
TRBV5-3,few,TRBJ1-2,-,CASSLSGRAGYGYTF,TGTGCCAGCAGCTTGTCGGGAAGGGCGGGCTATGGCTACACCTTC
TRBV6-1,-,TRBJ2-5,-,CASTRGGGGETQYF,TGTGCCAGCACCAGGGGGGGAGGGGGAGAGACCCAGTACTTC
TRBV10-3,-,TRBJ1-6,TRBD1,CAISRTGEDSPLHF,TGTGCCATCAGTAGGACAGGGGAAGATTCACCCCTCCACTTT
TRBV7-2,-,TRBJ2-7,TRBD2,CASSLGPSGSIDEQYF,TGTGCCAGCAGCTTAGGGCCTAGCGGGAGTATCGACGAGCAGTACTTC
TRBV19,once,TRBJ2-2,TRBD1,CASSRTGMKNTGELFF,TGTGCCAGTAGTCGGACAGGGATGAAGAACACCGGGGAGCTGTTTTTT
TRBV7-2,few,TRBJ1-3,-,CASGLTGNTIYF,TGTGCCAGCGGGCTCACCGGAAACACCATATATTTT
TRBV15,-,TRBJ1-6,-,CATSRDPDAELSPLHF,TGTGCCACCAGCAGAGACCCCGACGCCGAACTTTCACCCCTCCACTTT
TRBV27,-,TRBJ1-2,-,CASSSYRTDGWRYGYTF,TGTGCCAGCAGTTCGTACCGGACGGACGGCTGGCGCTATGGCTACACCTTC
TRBV27,-,TRBJ1-6,-,CASSFRPEGNSPLHF,TGTGCCAGCAGTTTTCGTCCGGAAGGAAATTCACCCCTCCACTTT
TRBV5-1,-,TRBJ2-3,-,CASSPDPSTDTQYF,TGCGCCAGCAGCCCAGACCCTAGCACAGATACGCAGTATTTT
TRBV7-2,-,TRBJ2-7,TRBD2,CASSLDSGRRDEQYF,TGTGCCAGCAGCCTGGATAGCGGGAGACGTGACGAGCAGTACTTC
TRBV20-1,-,TRBJ1-6,-,CSARGYSDSPLHF,TGCAGTGCTCGAGGGTATTCGGATTCACCCCTCCACTTT
TRBV7-2,-,TRBJ2-7,-,CASSSAGGYEQYF,TGTGCCAGCAGCTCGGCCGGGGGCTACGAGCAGTACTTC
TRBV7-3,few,TRBJ1-1,-,CASSLADRTEAFF,TGTGCCAGCAGCCTTGCTGACCGTACTGAAGCTTTCTTT
TRBV6-1,-,TRBJ2-3,-,CASQLGWTSTDTQYF,TGTGCCAGCCAGCTCGGTTGGACTAGCACAGATACGCAGTATTTT
TRBV4-2,-,TRBJ2-5,TRBD1,CASSKFQGAGGQETQYF,TGTGCCAGCAGCAAATTCCAGGGGGCAGGAGGCCAAGAGACCCAGTACTTC